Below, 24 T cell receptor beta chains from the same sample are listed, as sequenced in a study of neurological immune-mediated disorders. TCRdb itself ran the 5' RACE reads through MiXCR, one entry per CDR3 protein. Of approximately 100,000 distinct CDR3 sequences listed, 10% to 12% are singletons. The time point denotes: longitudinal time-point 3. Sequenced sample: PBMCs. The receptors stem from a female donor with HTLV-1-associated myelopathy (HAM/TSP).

In DNA form, the CDR3 reads TGCAGTGCTACATCGGCGGGACAGACATACGAGCAGTACTTC. This gives the protein CSATSAGQTYEQYF. V and J are TRBV20-1 and TRBJ2-7; D perhaps matches TRBD1 (7 bases). This CDR3 has 14 amino acids. V lost 4 bases and J 4 bases, leaving 17 bases between the germline ends. CDR1 DFQATT and CDR2 SNEGSKA come from the germline V gene (reference sequence).

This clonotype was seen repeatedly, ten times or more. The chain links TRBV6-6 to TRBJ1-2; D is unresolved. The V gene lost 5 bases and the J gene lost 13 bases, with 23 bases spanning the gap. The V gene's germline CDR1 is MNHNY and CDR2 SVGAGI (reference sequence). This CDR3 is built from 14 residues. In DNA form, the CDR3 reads TGTGCCAGCAGTCTCTCTACACCCCTGACATCGTGCACCTTC. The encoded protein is CASSLSTPLTSCTF.

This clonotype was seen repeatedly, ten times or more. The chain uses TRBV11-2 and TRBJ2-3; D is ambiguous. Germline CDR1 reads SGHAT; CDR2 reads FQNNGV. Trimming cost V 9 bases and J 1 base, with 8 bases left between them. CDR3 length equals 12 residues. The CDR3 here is CASTRGTDTQYF. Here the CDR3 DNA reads TGTGCCAGTACACGGGGCACAGATACGCAGTATTTT. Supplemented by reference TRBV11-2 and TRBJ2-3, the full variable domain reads EAGVAQSPRYKIIEKRQSVAFWCNPISGHATLYWYQQILGQGPKLLIQFQNNGVVDDSQLPKDRFSAERLKGVDSTLKIQPAKLEDSAVYLCASTRGTDTQYFGPGTRLTVL.

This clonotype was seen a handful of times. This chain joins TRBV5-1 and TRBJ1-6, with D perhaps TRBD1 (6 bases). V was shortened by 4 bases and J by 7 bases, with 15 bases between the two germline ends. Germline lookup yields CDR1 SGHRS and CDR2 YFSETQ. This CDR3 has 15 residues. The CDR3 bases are TGCGCCAGCAGCCCTTGGACAGACCGAAATTCACCCCTCCACTTT. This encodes CASSPWTDRNSPLHF. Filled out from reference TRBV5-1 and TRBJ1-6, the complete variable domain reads KAGVTQTPRYLIKTRGQQVTLSCSPISGHRSVSWYQQTPGQGLQFLFEYFSETQRNKGNFPGRFSGRQFSNSRSEMNVSTLELGDSALYLCASSPWTDRNSPLHFGNGTRLTVT.

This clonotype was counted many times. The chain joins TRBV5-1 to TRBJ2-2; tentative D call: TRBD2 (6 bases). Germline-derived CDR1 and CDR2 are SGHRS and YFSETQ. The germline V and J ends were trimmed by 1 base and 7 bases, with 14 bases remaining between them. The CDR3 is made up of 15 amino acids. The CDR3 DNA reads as TGCGCCAGCAGCTTGATTGGAGGGGACGGCGGGGAGCTGTTTTTT. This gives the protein CASSLIGGDGGELFF. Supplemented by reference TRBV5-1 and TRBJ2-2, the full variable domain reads KAGVTQTPRYLIKTRGQQVTLSCSPISGHRSVSWYQQTPGQGLQFLFEYFSETQRNKGNFPGRFSGRQFSNSRSEMNVSTLELGDSALYLCASSLIGGDGGELFFGEGSRLTVL.

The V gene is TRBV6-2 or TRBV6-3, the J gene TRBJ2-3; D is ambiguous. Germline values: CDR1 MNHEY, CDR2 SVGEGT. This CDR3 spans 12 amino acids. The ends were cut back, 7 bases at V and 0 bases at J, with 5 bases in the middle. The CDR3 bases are TGTGCCAGCACCGATAGCACAGATACGCAGTATTTT. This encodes CASTDSTDTQYF.

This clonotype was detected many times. CDR3 region: CSVDKAFF. For the CDR3, the DNA is TGCAGCGTTGACAAAGCTTTCTTT. The chain uses TRBV29-1 and TRBJ1-1; no firm D call. V was trimmed by 3 bases and J by 9 bases, leaving 2 bases between them. Germline V gene sequence: CDR1 SQVTM, CDR2 ANQGSEA. The CDR3 is 8 amino acids.

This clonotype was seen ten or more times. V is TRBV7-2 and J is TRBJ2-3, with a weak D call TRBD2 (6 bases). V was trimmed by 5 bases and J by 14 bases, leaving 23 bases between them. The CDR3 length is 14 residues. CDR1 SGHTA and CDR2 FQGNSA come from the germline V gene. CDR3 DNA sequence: TGTGCCAGCAGCGAAGTCGGGTGGGGGGTTGGGCGGTATTTT. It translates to CASSEVGWGVGRYF.

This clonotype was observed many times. CDR3 amino acids: CASSFKGKETQYF. In nucleotides, the CDR3 is TGTGCCAGCAGTTTTAAGGGAAAAGAGACCCAGTACTTC. This chain uses TRBV6-2 or TRBV6-3 with TRBJ2-5, with D uncertain. V gave up 4 bases and J gave up 3 bases, with 9 bases separating them. The CDR3 is 13 residues long. Germline loops: CDR1 MNHEY, CDR2 SVGEGT.

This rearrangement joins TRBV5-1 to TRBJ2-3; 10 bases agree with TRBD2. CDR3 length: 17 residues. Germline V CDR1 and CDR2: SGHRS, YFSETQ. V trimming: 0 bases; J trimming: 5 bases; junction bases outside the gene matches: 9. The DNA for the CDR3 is TGCGCCAGCAGCTTGGCCGGAGCGGGGGGGCCGATAGATACGCAGTATTTT. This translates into CASSLAGAGGPIDTQYF.

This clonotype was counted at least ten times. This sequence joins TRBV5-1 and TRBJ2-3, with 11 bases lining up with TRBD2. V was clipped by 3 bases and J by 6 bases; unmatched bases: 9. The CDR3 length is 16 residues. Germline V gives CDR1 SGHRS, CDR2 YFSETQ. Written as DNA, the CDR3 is TGCGCCAGCAGCTCCCGTGGTAGCGGGGGGGCCGATACGCAGTATTTT. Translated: CASSSRGSGGADTQYF.

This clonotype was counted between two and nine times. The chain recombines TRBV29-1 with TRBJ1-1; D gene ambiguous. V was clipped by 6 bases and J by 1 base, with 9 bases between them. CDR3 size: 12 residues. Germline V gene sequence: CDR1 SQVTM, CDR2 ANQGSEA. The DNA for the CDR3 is TGCAGCGTCCGCGACAAGAACACTGAAGCTTTCTTT. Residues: CSVRDKNTEAFF.

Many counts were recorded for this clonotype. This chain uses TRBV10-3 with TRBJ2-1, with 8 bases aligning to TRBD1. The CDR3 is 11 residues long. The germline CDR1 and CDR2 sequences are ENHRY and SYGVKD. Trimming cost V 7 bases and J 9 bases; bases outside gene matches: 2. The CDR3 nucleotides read TGTGCCATCACCGGACAGGGTGAGCAGTTCTTC. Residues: CAITGQGEQFF.

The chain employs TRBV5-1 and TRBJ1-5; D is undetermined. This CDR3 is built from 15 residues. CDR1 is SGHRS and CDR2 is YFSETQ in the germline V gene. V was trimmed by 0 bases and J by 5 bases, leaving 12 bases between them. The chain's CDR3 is CASSLEGSLYQPQHF. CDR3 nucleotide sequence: TGCGCCAGCAGCTTGGAAGGAAGCCTCTATCAGCCCCAGCATTTT.

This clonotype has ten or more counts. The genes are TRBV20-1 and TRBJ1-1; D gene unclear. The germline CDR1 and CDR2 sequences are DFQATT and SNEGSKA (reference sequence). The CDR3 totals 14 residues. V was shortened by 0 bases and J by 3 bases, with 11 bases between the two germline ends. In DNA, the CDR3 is TGCAGTGCTAGAGATTTTGTTCGGTACACTGAAGCTTTCTTT. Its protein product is CSARDFVRYTEAFF.

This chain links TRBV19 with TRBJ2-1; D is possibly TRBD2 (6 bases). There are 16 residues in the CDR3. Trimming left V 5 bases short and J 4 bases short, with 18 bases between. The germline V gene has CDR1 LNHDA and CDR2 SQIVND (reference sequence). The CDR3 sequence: CASSPTAGRSYNEQFF. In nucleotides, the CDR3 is TGTGCCAGTAGTCCAACCGCGGGGAGATCTTACAATGAGCAGTTCTTC.

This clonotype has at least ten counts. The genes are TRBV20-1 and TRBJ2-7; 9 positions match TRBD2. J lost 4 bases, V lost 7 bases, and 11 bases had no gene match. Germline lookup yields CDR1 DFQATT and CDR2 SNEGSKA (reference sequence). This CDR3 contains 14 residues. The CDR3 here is CSVSPGAGGYEQYF. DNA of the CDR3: TGCAGTGTTAGCCCCGGAGCGGGGGGTTACGAGCAGTACTTC.

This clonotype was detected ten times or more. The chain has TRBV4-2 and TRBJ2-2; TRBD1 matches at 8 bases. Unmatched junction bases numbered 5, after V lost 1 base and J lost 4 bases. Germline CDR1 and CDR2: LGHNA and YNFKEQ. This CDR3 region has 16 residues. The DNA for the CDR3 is TGTGCCAGCAGCCAAGCAGGGGGCTCCAGCACCGGGGAGCTGTTTTTT. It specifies CASSQAGGSSTGELFF.

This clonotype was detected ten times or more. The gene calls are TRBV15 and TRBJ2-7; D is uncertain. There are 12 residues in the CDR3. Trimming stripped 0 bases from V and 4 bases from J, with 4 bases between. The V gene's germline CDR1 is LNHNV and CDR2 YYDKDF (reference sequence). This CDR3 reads CATSRDQYEQYF. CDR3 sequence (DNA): TGTGCCACCAGCAGAGATCAGTACGAGCAGTACTTC.

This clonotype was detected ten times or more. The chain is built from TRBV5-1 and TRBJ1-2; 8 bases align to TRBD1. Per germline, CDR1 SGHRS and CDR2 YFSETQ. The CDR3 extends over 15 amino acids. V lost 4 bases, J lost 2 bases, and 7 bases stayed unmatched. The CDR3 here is CASSPSGGQNYGYTF. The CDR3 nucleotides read TGCGCCAGCAGCCCGTCAGGGGGCCAGAACTATGGCTACACCTTC.

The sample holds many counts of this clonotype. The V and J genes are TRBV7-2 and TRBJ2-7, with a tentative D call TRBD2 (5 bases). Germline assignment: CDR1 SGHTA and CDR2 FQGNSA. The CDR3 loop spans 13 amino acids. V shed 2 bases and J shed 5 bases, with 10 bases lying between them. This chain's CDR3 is CASSLPGSDEQYF. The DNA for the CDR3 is TGTGCCAGCAGCTTACCGGGGTCTGACGAGCAGTACTTC. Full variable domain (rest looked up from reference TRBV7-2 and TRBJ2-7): GAGVSQSPSNKVTEKGKDVELRCDPISGHTALYWYRQSLGQGLEFLIYFQGNSAPDKSGLPSDRFSAERTGGSVSTLTIQRTQQEDSAVYLCASSLPGSDEQYFGPGTRLTVT.

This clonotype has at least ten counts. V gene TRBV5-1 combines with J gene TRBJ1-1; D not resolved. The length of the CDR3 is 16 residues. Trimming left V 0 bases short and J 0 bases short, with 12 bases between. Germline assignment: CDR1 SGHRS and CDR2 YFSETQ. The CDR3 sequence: CASSLAGIGLNTEAFF. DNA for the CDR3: TGCGCCAGCAGCTTGGCGGGAATAGGATTGAACACTGAAGCTTTCTTT.

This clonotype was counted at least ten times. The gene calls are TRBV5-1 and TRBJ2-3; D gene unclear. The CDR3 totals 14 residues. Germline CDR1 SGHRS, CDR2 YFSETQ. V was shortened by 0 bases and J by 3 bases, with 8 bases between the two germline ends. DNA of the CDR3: TGCGCCAGCAGCTTGGAAAGGTTAACAGATACGCAGTATTTT. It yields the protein CASSLERLTDTQYF. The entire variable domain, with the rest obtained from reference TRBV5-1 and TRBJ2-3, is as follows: KAGVTQTPRYLIKTRGQQVTLSCSPISGHRSVSWYQQTPGQGLQFLFEYFSETQRNKGNFPGRFSGRQFSNSRSEMNVSTLELGDSALYLCASSLERLTDTQYFGPGTRLTVL.

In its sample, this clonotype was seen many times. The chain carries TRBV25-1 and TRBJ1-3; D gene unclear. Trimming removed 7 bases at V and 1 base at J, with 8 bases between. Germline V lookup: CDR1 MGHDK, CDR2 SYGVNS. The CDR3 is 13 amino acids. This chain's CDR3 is CASNPGSGNTIYF. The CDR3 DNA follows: TGTGCCAGCAACCCCGGGTCTGGAAACACCATATATTTT.